These 11 T cell receptor beta chains share one sample of origin, sequenced in a study of graft-versus-host responses after intestinal transplantation. The assay was immunoSEQ multiplex PCR, and TCRdb's table has in-frame clones only and misses some. The profile covers roughly 120,000 clones, with roughly nine tenths appearing a single time and 0.2% to 0.25% taken by the ten largest. Antigens for these TCRs are unknown. Sequencing used unstimulated CD4+ T cells sorted from spleen or lymph node cells, obtained before transplant. The receptors were gathered from a human donor who was the organ donor for an intestinal transplant.

The rearrangement uses TRBV29-1 and TRBJ1-3, with a tentative D call TRBD1 (5 bases). Trimming stripped 6 bases from V and 1 base from J, with 10 bases between. Germline CDR1 SQVTM, CDR2 ANQGSEA. This CDR3 has 13 amino acids. In DNA, the CDR3 is TGCAGCGTGTTGGGGGTATCTGGAAACACCATATATTTT. Amino acid sequence: CSVLGVSGNTIYF.

This chain joins TRBV6-6 and TRBJ2-5; D might be TRBD2 (6 bases). The V gene lost 5 bases and the J gene lost 5 bases, with 21 bases spanning the gap. The length of the CDR3 is 16 residues. Germline lookup yields CDR1 MNHNY and CDR2 SVGAGI (reference sequence). CDR3 amino acids: CASSTIPSGESETQYF. The CDR3, as DNA: TGTGCCAGCAGTACCATTCCGTCGGGGGAGTCGGAGACCCAGTACTTC.

The chain recombines TRBV5-8 with TRBJ1-1, with TRBD1 identical over 8 bases. V trimming: 0 bases; J trimming: 2 bases; junction bases outside the gene matches: 6. This CDR3 contains 16 residues. From germline, CDR1 is SGHTS and CDR2 YDEGEE. CDR3 protein: CASSLVPGGLNTEAFF. DNA for the CDR3: TGTGCCAGCAGCTTGGTGCCAGGGGGCTTAAACACTGAAGCTTTCTTT.

The gene calls are TRBV30 and TRBJ2-7, with D uncertain. The CDR3 has 11 residues. Germline V lookup: CDR1 GTSNPN, CDR2 SVGIG (reference sequence). V lost 3 bases and J 2 bases, leaving 5 bases between the germline ends. CDR3 coding DNA: TGTGCCTGGAGGGGAACCTACGAGCAGTACTTC. It codes for CAWRGTYEQYF.

V gene TRBV30 combines with J gene TRBJ2-4; a possible D gene is TRBD2 (7 bases). The CDR3 is 15 amino acids. Per germline, CDR1 GTSNPN and CDR2 SVGIG (reference sequence). The V gene lost 5 bases and the J gene lost 3 bases, with 17 bases spanning the gap. CDR3 amino acids: CAWEGGQKGKNIQYF. The CDR3 DNA is TGTGCCTGGGAGGGGGGGCAGAAGGGCAAAAACATTCAGTACTTC.

This clone was seen a few times. The J gene is TRBJ2-3, the V gene TRBV6-6; 7 nucleotides align to TRBD1. V was clipped by 2 bases and J by 5 bases; unmatched bases: 1. There are 13 residues in the CDR3. Germline CDR1 reads MNHNY; CDR2 reads SVGAGI (reference sequence). The CDR3, as DNA: TGTGCCAGCAGTTACAGGGGGCAAGATACGCAGTATTTT. This gives the protein CASSYRGQDTQYF.

The chain has TRBV29-1 and TRBJ2-1, with 8 bases fitting TRBD2. V lost 0 bases, J lost 7 bases, and 17 bases stayed unmatched. Germline-derived CDR1 and CDR2 are SQVTM and ANQGSEA. The CDR3 is 18 residues long. This chain's CDR3 is CSVEDEHPVAGGLNEQFF. The CDR3 DNA is TGCAGCGTTGAAGACGAGCACCCTGTGGCGGGAGGTTTAAATGAGCAGTTCTTC.

This clone was counted a single time. In DNA, the CDR3 is TGCGCCAGCAGCCAGAGGATCTTGAACTATGGCTACACCTTC. As protein: CASSQRILNYGYTF. The genes are TRBV4-1 and TRBJ1-2; D is undetermined. Between the trimmed V and J ends, which lost 3 bases and 2 bases, there was a span of 10 bases. CDR3 length equals 14 residues. Germline CDR1 is MGHRA and CDR2 is YSYEKL.

This chain joins TRBV6-1 and TRBJ2-7; D is unclear. Germline values: CDR1 MNHNS, CDR2 SASEGT. With 7 bases removed from V and 6 bases from J, the gap between germline ends came to 22 bases. The CDR3 covers 15 residues. The CDR3 reads CASTLQTHSESEQYF. The CDR3 DNA is TGTGCCAGCACTCTACAGACCCATTCAGAGTCCGAGCAGTACTTC.

The CDR3 here is CASSATSGRSYEQYF. The CDR3 region has the DNA TGTGCCAGCAGCGCGACTAGCGGGAGATCCTACGAGCAGTACTTC. V gene TRBV2 combines with J gene TRBJ2-7, with TRBD2 matching over 12 bases. The CDR3 extends over 15 amino acids. J was trimmed by 1 base and V by 6 bases; bases with no gene match: 4. Germline V lookup: CDR1 SNHLY, CDR2 FYNNEI.

The V and J genes are TRBV21-1 and TRBJ2-2. TRBV21-1 is tagged as a pseudogene. The CDR3 runs 14 residues. The CDR3 is CASSTRPNTGELFF. The CDR3 DNA is TGTGCCAGCAGCACCCGACCGAACACCGGGGAGCTGTTTTTT.